Below, one T cell receptor (beta chain) is given with its context. The target antigen is unknown. Assay: immunoSEQ multiplex PCR; the TCRdb copy retains only in-frame clones and omits some. The sample yields tens of thousands of clones, about 65% seen once. The data belong to a study of vaccination effects on CD4 cells after COVID-19. Study as a whole: The cohort was immunized with two doses of either the BNT162b2 or mRNA-1273 vaccine.

Germline CDR1 reads KGHSH; CDR2 reads LQKENI. The CDR3 loop spans 15 amino acids. Losses at the gene ends were 7 bases for V and 8 bases for J; bases not matched to a gene: 13. Study-level results: Only a single clone (1 of 255 vaccine-induced clones in healthy vaccinees) cross-reacted with common cold coronaviruses.

Following an approximately eleven-day culture, CD4+ T cells were purified. According to the study, vaccine recipients showed no prior SARS-CoV-2 infection and negative nucleocapsid antibodies. Half the medium was replaced with IL-2 medium on days 3 and 7. The sequence derives from a human donor who received a COVID-19 vaccine. The sample consisted of CD4+ T cells from PBMCs cultured without peptide, taken before COVID-19 vaccination. The chain links TRBV18 to TRBJ2-1, with TRBD2 matching over 8 bases. The CDR3 sequence is CASFSRSGSWYEQFF. In DNA, the CDR3 is TGTGCCAGCTTCTCGCGGAGCGGGAGTTGGTATGAGCAGTTCTTC.